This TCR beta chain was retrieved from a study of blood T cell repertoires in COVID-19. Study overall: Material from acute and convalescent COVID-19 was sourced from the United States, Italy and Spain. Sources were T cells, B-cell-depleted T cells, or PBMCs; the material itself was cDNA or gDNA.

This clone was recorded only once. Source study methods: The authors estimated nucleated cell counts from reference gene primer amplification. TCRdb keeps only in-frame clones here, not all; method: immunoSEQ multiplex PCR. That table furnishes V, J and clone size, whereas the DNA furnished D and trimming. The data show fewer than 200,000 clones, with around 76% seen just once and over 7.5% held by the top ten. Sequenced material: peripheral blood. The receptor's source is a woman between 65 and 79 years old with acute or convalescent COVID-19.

CDR3 region: CASSALGQGTEAFF. The CDR3, as DNA: TGTGCCAGCAGTGCACTAGGACAGGGGACTGAAGCTTTCTTT. This chain connects TRBV2 to TRBJ1-1; 9 positions agree with TRBD1. Per germline, CDR1 SNHLY and CDR2 FYNNEI. V lost 4 bases, J lost 5 bases, and 5 bases stayed unmatched. The CDR3 runs to 14 residues.